This entry lists 27 T cell receptor beta chains sequenced from one sample in a study of CD4 T cells in relation to SARS-CoV-2 and coronaviruses. The protocol was immunoSEQ multiplex PCR, while the TCRdb copy is restricted to in-frame clones and leaves out a portion. The sample has about 40,000 clones, roughly 85% seen once. Their antigen targets remain unknown. Source material: naive CD4+ T cells from PBMCs, cultured in vitro. The subset: naive CD4+ T cells isolated by negative enrichment. The receptor set was obtained from an adult with COVID-19.

The chain couples TRBV5-5 to TRBJ2-7, with a tentative D call TRBD1 (5 bases). V gave up 4 bases and J gave up 2 bases, with 16 bases separating them. This CDR3 spans 15 amino acids. Germline CDR1 SGHKS, CDR2 YYEKEE (reference sequence). This CDR3 reads CASSIETVGTYEQYF. The CDR3 bases are TGTGCCAGCAGCATAGAGACAGTGGGGACCTACGAGCAGTACTTC.

The chain uses TRBV19 and TRBJ2-5; weak D call: TRBD2 (6 bases). Trimming pared 5 bases from V and 13 bases from J, leaving 17 bases between. Germline CDR1 and CDR2: LNHDA and SQIVND (reference sequence). This CDR3 region has 12 residues. The CDR3 bases are TGTGCCAGTAGTTTGACGGGGGTCCAGAGGTACTTC. This translates into CASSLTGVQRYF.

This clone came up once. The chain has TRBV19 and TRBJ1-5; 9 positions agree with TRBD1. Germline V lookup: CDR1 LNHDA, CDR2 SQIVND (reference sequence). Trimming took 6 bases from V and 1 from J; bases not matched to a gene: 7. This CDR3 has 16 residues. CDR3 nucleotide sequence: TGTGCCAGTAGCCGGGACAGGGATGCCAGCAATCAGCCCCAGCATTTT. It translates to CASSRDRDASNQPQHF.

This sequence joins TRBV19 and TRBJ2-1; TRBD2 agrees at 7 bases. Germline CDR1 and CDR2: LNHDA and SQIVND (reference sequence). The CDR3 sequence is 12 residues long. J gave up 15 bases and V 2 bases, and 7 bases lay outside the gene matches. The CDR3 DNA follows: TGTGCCAGTAGTATATCGACTAGCTATCGGTTCTTC. Amino acid sequence: CASSISTSYRFF.

There are a few counts of this clone. This chain links TRBV28 with TRBJ2-3; TRBD2 aligns across 10 bases. The CDR3 runs 16 residues. V shed 6 bases, J shed 2 bases, and the junction held 8 bases outside the gene matches. Germline CDR1 MDHEN, CDR2 SYDVKM. For the CDR3, the DNA is TGTGCCAGCAGCCCAGTAGCGGGAGGATTCACAGATACGCAGTATTTT. Its protein product is CASSPVAGGFTDTQYF.

This chain uses TRBV5-4 with TRBJ2-1; 9 nucleotides align to TRBD2. Trimming took 0 bases from V and 8 from J; bases not matched to a gene: 6. CDR1 SGHNT and CDR2 YYREEE come from the germline V gene (reference sequence). The CDR3 totals 15 residues. The CDR3 nucleotides are TGTGCCAGCAGCTTGGATGCTAGCGGGATCTATGAGCAGTTCTTC. Translating gives CASSLDASGIYEQFF.

J is TRBJ2-5 and V is TRBV28, with 10 positions matching TRBD1. The trim removed 5 bases at V and 5 bases at J, leaving 14 bases unmatched. The CDR3 covers 17 residues. The germline gives CDR1 MDHEN, CDR2 SYDVKM. DNA of the CDR3: TGTGCCAGCAGTAACCGCGGGACAGGGGTTCGCGGGGAGACCCAGTACTTC. This sequence encodes CASSNRGTGVRGETQYF.

V gene TRBV19 combines with J gene TRBJ2-4, with D possibly being TRBD1 (5 bases). This CDR3 is built from 15 residues. CDR1 is LNHDA and CDR2 is SQIVND in the germline V gene (reference sequence). V lost 4 bases, J lost 0 bases, and 10 bases lay in between. The CDR3 loop is CASSRQPIAKNIQYF. The CDR3 DNA reads as TGTGCCAGTAGTAGACAGCCTATAGCCAAAAACATTCAGTACTTC.

This rearrangement joins TRBV12-3 or TRBV12-4 to TRBJ2-1; 7 bases fit TRBD1. The trim removed 5 bases at V and 7 bases at J, leaving 2 bases unmatched. The CDR3 has 12 residues. The CDR3 loop reads CASSQQGNEQFF. CDR3 DNA sequence: TGTGCCAGCAGTCAACAGGGGAATGAGCAGTTCTTC.

The gene calls are TRBV27 and TRBJ2-1, with 7 bases fitting TRBD2. The CDR3 is 14 amino acids. V dropped 4 bases and J dropped 6; count of bases not matched to a gene: 6. Germline loops: CDR1 MNHEY, CDR2 SMNVEV (reference sequence). The CDR3 sequence: CASSWAGRGNEQFF. CDR3 nucleotides: TGTGCCAGCAGTTGGGCGGGGAGGGGCAATGAGCAGTTCTTC.

The J gene is TRBJ1-3, the V gene TRBV6-1, with D unclear. The CDR3 is made up of 16 amino acids. CDR1 is MNHNS and CDR2 is SASEGT in the germline V gene. V was shortened by 4 bases and J by 0 bases, with 13 bases between the two germline ends. CDR3 in DNA: TGTGCCAGCAGTGTAGGTGGCGGAACCTCTGGAAACACCATATATTTT. Protein: CASSVGGGTSGNTIYF.

The table lists this clone with a count of one. V gene TRBV4-2 combines with J gene TRBJ2-5, with 8 bases identical to TRBD2. Trimming cost V 0 bases and J 1 base; bases outside gene matches: 10. From germline, CDR1 is LGHNA and CDR2 YNFKEQ. The CDR3 loop spans 18 amino acids. CDR3 in DNA: TGTGCCAGCAGCCAAGATCGAAGCGGGAGTGGGGGCCAAGAGACCCAGTACTTC. The encoded protein is CASSQDRSGSGGQETQYF.

V gene TRBV19 combines with J gene TRBJ2-7; D possibly corresponds to TRBD1 (7 bases). The CDR3 loop spans 16 amino acids. V was shortened by 3 bases and J by 3 bases, with 18 bases between the two germline ends. Germline-derived CDR1 and CDR2 are LNHDA and SQIVND (reference sequence). The CDR3 DNA is TGTGCCAGTAGTATTGCCGTTTCAGGGGGGCTCTACGAGCAGTACTTC. Encoded protein: CASSIAVSGGLYEQYF.

V and J are TRBV11-2 and TRBJ2-7; D call uncertain. The CDR3 runs 12 residues. CDR1 is SGHAT, CDR2 FQNNGV, per germline. V lost 2 bases and J 4 bases, leaving 6 bases between the germline ends. CDR3 loop: CASSLITYEQYF. DNA of the CDR3: TGTGCCAGCAGCTTAATTACGTACGAGCAGTACTTC.

The CDR3 DNA reads TGCAGCGTTGTGAGGTGGACAACGGGGGCCTACGAGCAGTACTTC. Translated: CSVVRWTTGAYEQYF. The rearrangement uses TRBV29-1 and TRBJ2-7; perhaps TRBD2 as D (6 bases). Looked up from germline, CDR1 is SQVTM and CDR2 is ANQGSEA. V dropped 4 bases and J dropped 2 bases, with 18 bases sitting between them. This CDR3 has 15 residues.

This clone was seen more than once but under ten times. This chain links TRBV6-5 with TRBJ1-5; D not certain. The germline CDR1 and CDR2 sequences are MNHEY and SVGAGI. The CDR3 runs to 14 residues. Trimming cost V 6 bases and J 6 bases, with 15 bases left between them. This CDR3 is CASRPHGEVQPQHF. The CDR3 nucleotides read TGTGCCAGCAGGCCACACGGGGAGGTTCAGCCCCAGCATTTT.

V and J are TRBV29-1 and TRBJ2-1; D tentatively reads TRBD1 or TRBD2 (6 bases each). This CDR3 contains 15 residues. Deletions cut 5 bases from V and 8 bases from J, with 22 bases between. CDR1 is SQVTM and CDR2 is ANQGSEA in the germline V gene. CDR3 sequence: CSVSGARGRSYEQFF. CDR3 DNA: TGCAGCGTTTCAGGGGCCCGGGGGCGATCGTATGAGCAGTTCTTC.

This CDR3 reads CASSSRTSGRPETQYF. The CDR3 DNA reads TGTGCCAGCAGCTCCCGGACTAGCGGACGTCCCGAGACCCAGTACTTC. This sequence joins TRBV13 and TRBJ2-5, with 10 bases lining up with TRBD2. Germline V gene lookup returns CDR1 PRHDT and CDR2 FYEKMQ (reference sequence). Trimming took 4 bases from V and 5 from J; bases not matched to a gene: 10. This CDR3 is 16 amino acids long.

This chain joins TRBV3-1 (or the pseudogene TRBV3-2) and TRBJ2-1, with TRBD1 matching over 9 bases. The CDR3 length is 17 residues. Trimming cost V 1 base and J 0 bases; bases outside gene matches: 4. Germline V gene lookup returns CDR1 LGHDT and CDR2 YNNKEL (reference sequence). As DNA, the CDR3 is TGTGCCAGCAGCCAAGGTTGGACAGGGGCCTCCTACAATGAGCAGTTCTTC. It specifies CASSQGWTGASYNEQFF.

The chain combines TRBV5-1 with TRBJ2-5; D not certain. Trimming removed 4 bases from V and 5 bases from J, with 12 bases in between. The V gene's germline CDR1 is SGHRS and CDR2 YFSETQ. The CDR3 has 13 residues. The DNA for the CDR3 is TGCGCCAGCAGCACTACCGATTGGGAGACCCAGTACTTC. Translating gives CASSTTDWETQYF.

The chain has TRBV10-3 and TRBJ2-6; maybe TRBD2 (5 bases). The CDR3 spans 16 residues. Trimming took 0 bases from V and 4 from J, leaving 10 bases between them. Germline CDR1 ENHRY, CDR2 SYGVKD. The CDR3, as DNA: TGTGCCATCAGTGAGTCCGAGGGTTCGGGGGCCAACGTCCTGACTTTC. Protein: CAISESEGSGANVLTF.

The chain recombines TRBV18 with TRBJ1-1; D uncertain. CDR1 and CDR2 (germline): KGHSH, LQKENI. The CDR3 extends over 12 amino acids. Trimming stripped 2 bases from V and 3 bases from J, with 4 bases between. CDR3 amino acids: CASSPLDTEAFF. CDR3 DNA sequence: TGTGCCAGCTCACCATTGGACACTGAAGCTTTCTTT.

Points on this clone: The sample carries other DNA sequences with the same CDR3. The chain has TRBV7-2 and TRBJ2-7, with D unclear. The ends were cut back, 3 bases at V and 4 bases at J, with 7 bases in the middle. CDR1 and CDR2 (germline): SGHTA, FQGNSA. This CDR3 has 12 residues. The CDR3 sequence: CASSLVGYEQYF. As DNA, the CDR3 is TGTGCCAGCAGCTTGGTAGGTTACGAGCAGTACTTC.

The CDR3 sequence: CASSLIGGNTEAFF. Written as DNA, the CDR3 is TGCGCCAGCTCATTGATAGGAGGGAACACTGAAGCTTTCTTT. The chain carries TRBV4-1 and TRBJ1-1; the D is unclear. This CDR3 region has 14 residues. V lost 8 bases to trimming and J lost 1 base, with 14 bases between them. CDR1 MGHRA and CDR2 YSYEKL come from the germline V gene.

The table lists this clone with a few counts. The chain recombines TRBV5-6 with TRBJ2-2, with D possibly TRBD1 on 6 matching bases. V was clipped by 4 bases and J by 5 bases, with 18 bases between them. In germline, CDR1 is SGHDT, CDR2 YYEEEE. The CDR3 totals 16 residues. CDR3 sequence: CASSREGTGRTGELFF. CDR3 coding DNA: TGTGCCAGCAGCCGAGAAGGAACAGGGCGGACCGGGGAGCTGTTTTTT.

The chain links TRBV30 to TRBJ1-6; 9 bases are shared with TRBD1. The junction had 6 bases not matched to a gene; V was cut back by 4 bases and J by 8 bases. This CDR3 comprises 14 residues. CDR1 is GTSNPN, CDR2 SVGIG, per germline (reference sequence). CDR3 DNA sequence: TGTGCCTGGAAAAGGGACAGGGTTGATTCACCCCTCCACTTT. Its translation is CAWKRDRVDSPLHF.

CDR3 coding DNA: TGTGCCAGCAGTTTGCCGGGGACTTACGAGCAGTACTTC. It specifies CASSLPGTYEQYF. The chain employs TRBV5-6 and TRBJ2-7, with D maybe TRBD2 (6 bases). In germline, CDR1 is SGHDT, CDR2 YYEEEE. The CDR3 extends over 13 amino acids. V was trimmed by 5 bases and J by 4 bases, leaving 13 bases between them.